This entry lists 7 T cell receptor beta chains sequenced from one sample in a study of cytomegalovirus exposure and HLA in healthy donors. Researchers ran the PCR with 60 Vbeta and 13 Jbeta primers. This table comes from immunoSEQ multiplex PCR, and its TCRdb copy is limited to in-frame clones, with some not included. The sample lists some 270,000 clones, about four fifths seen once, with approximately 0.3% in the top ten. The sequencing input was PBMCs. These receptors were collected from a girl between 2 and 10 years old in good health and CMV-seronegative.

The chain couples TRBV6-1 to TRBJ2-7; tentatively, D is TRBD1 (6 bases). The V gene lost 6 bases and the J gene lost 3 bases, with 9 bases spanning the gap. The germline V gene encodes CDR1 MNHNS and CDR2 SASEGT. The CDR3 spans 12 residues. CDR3 loop: CASRTQGYEQYF. The CDR3 nucleotides are TGTGCCAGCAGGACACAGGGCTACGAGCAGTACTTC.

The rearrangement links TRBV5-1 to TRBJ2-7; TRBD2 matches at 7 bases. Trimming at V came to 4 bases and at J to 9 bases, leaving 13 bases not matched to a gene. Germline lookup yields CDR1 SGHRS and CDR2 YFSETQ. CDR3 length: 14 residues. The CDR3 region is CASSQLGLGAGQYF. The CDR3 DNA reads TGCGCCAGCAGCCAACTCGGACTAGGAGCCGGGCAGTACTTC.

The J gene is TRBJ2-1, the V gene TRBV7-9; 9 bases fit TRBD1. The CDR3 consists of 15 residues. V was clipped by 5 bases and J by 8 bases; unmatched bases: 10. Per the germline V gene, CDR1 is SEHNR and CDR2 is FQNEAQ (reference sequence). The chain's CDR3 is CASSPRDRVPYEQFF. The CDR3 DNA reads as TGTGCCAGCAGCCCCCGGGACAGGGTTCCCTATGAGCAGTTCTTC.

This clone was seen a handful of times. This chain connects TRBV19 to TRBJ2-7; no firm D call. CDR1 and CDR2 from the germline V gene are LNHDA and SQIVND (reference sequence). The CDR3 extends over 18 amino acids. V lost 6 bases and J lost 3, with 27 bases in between. The CDR3: CASRIFPDITINNYEQYF. In DNA form, the CDR3 reads TGTGCCAGTAGGATTTTTCCTGACATTACCATTAACAACTACGAGCAGTACTTC.

A word on this clone: Other DNA sequences from this sample encode an identical CDR3 as well. The chain recombines TRBV27 with TRBJ2-7, with 7 bases aligning to TRBD2. Losses at the gene ends were 2 bases for V and 3 bases for J; bases not matched to a gene: 1. The CDR3 sequence is 13 residues long. The germline V gene has CDR1 MNHEY and CDR2 SMNVEV (reference sequence). CDR3 coding DNA: TGTGCCAGCAGTTTAGGGGAGGGCTACGAGCAGTACTTC. This gives the protein CASSLGEGYEQYF.

CDR3 sequence (DNA): TGTGCCAGCAGTTACTCAGGGGGAGTAAGCTATGGCTACACCTTC. It encodes CASSYSGGVSYGYTF. V usage is TRBV6-5 and J usage is TRBJ1-2; tentatively, D is TRBD1 (6 bases). The germline V gene has CDR1 MNHEY and CDR2 SVGAGI. V was pared by 0 bases and J by 4 bases, with 12 bases between. This CDR3 has 15 amino acids.

The chain has TRBV28 and TRBJ2-7, with D hard to call. The CDR3 covers 11 residues. The germline gives CDR1 MDHEN, CDR2 SYDVKM. V lost 4 bases and J 3 bases, leaving 4 bases between the germline ends. CDR3 residues: CASSSNYEQYF. In DNA, the CDR3 is TGTGCCAGCAGTTCCAACTACGAGCAGTACTTC.